One and the same sample provided the 16 T cell receptor beta chains below, sequenced in a study of robustness of blood B and T cell sequencing. The template for TCR beta quantification was mRNA, not genomic DNA. cDNA synthesis used template switching with a 5' universal priming oligo. The template-switch oligo carried a 12-nucleotide random UMI tagging each cDNA molecule. TCRdb independently ran MiXCR on the PCR reads; one entry per CDR3 protein. The table includes thousands of distinct CDR3 sequences, 45% to 60% detected once. The sequencing input was peripheral blood. The receptors derive from a human donor in good health.

The V gene is TRBV29-1, the J gene TRBJ1-1, with 7 bases aligning to TRBD1. This CDR3 has 15 residues. V trimming: 7 bases; J trimming: 3 bases; junction bases outside the gene matches: 14. Looked up from germline, CDR1 is SQVTM and CDR2 is ANQGSEA. The DNA of the CDR3 is TGCAGCGGGGACCGGGACAGCACCGAGTACACTGAAGCTTTCTTT. Its protein product is CSGDRDSTEYTEAFF.

CDR3 region: CASSLGGVTEAFF. The CDR3 nucleotides are TGTGCCAGCAGTTTAGGGGGAGTGACTGAAGCTTTCTTT. V is TRBV12-3 or TRBV12-4 and J is TRBJ1-1, with D hard to call. V was clipped by 1 base and J by 5 bases, with 8 bases between them. The CDR3 has 13 amino acids.

Only a few counts were recorded for this clonotype. The chain combines TRBV30 with TRBJ2-2, with D possibly matching TRBD1 (5 bases). The CDR3 sequence is 19 residues long. Trimming removed 0 bases at V and 1 base at J, with 21 bases between. Germline V lookup: CDR1 GTSNPN, CDR2 SVGIG (reference sequence). This CDR3 reads CAWSVRSSGPPRNTGELFF. The CDR3 nucleotides read TGTGCCTGGAGTGTAAGGTCGTCAGGGCCCCCCCGGAACACCGGGGAGCTGTTTTTT.

The chain couples TRBV5-5 to TRBJ1-1; D possibly corresponds to TRBD1 (5 bases). The CDR3 extends over 15 amino acids. V was shortened by 2 bases and J by 1 base, with 12 bases between the two germline ends. From germline, CDR1 is SGHKS and CDR2 YYEKEE (reference sequence). In DNA, the CDR3 is TGTGCCAGCAGCTTTTCAGCGGACAAGAACACTGAAGCTTTCTTT. Translated, it gives CASSFSADKNTEAFF.

In nucleotides, the CDR3 is TGTGCCTGGAGTCAACAGTTTGGATTCTACGAGCAGTACTTC. Protein sequence: CAWSQQFGFYEQYF. V and J are TRBV30 and TRBJ2-7; D not certain. Germline-derived CDR1 and CDR2 are GTSNPN and SVGIG (reference sequence). The CDR3 length is 14 residues. Trimming removed 2 bases from V and 3 bases from J, with 14 bases in between.

The chain couples TRBV5-1 to TRBJ2-3; tentatively, D is TRBD1 (5 bases). V dropped 4 bases and J dropped 2 bases, with 14 bases sitting between them. CDR1 is SGHRS and CDR2 is YFSETQ in the germline V gene. This CDR3 has 15 residues. Here the CDR3 reads CASSPVKTATDTQYF. The CDR3 DNA sequence: TGCGCCAGCAGCCCCGTTAAGACAGCCACAGATACGCAGTATTTT.

This clonotype is a singleton in its sample. The V gene is TRBV9, the J gene TRBJ2-1; D might be TRBD2 (5 bases). Germline CDR1 and CDR2: SGDLS and YYNGEE. With 3 bases removed from V and 5 bases from J, the gap between germline ends came to 15 bases. The CDR3 loop spans 15 amino acids. CDR3 in amino acids: CASSAPGMHNNEQFF. The CDR3 nucleotides are TGTGCCAGCAGCGCACCGGGAATGCACAACAATGAGCAGTTCTTC.

This clonotype was picked up a small number of times. V gene TRBV24-1 combines with J gene TRBJ2-1, with D perhaps being TRBD1 or TRBD2 (6 bases each). The CDR3 has 16 amino acids. CDR1 KGHDR and CDR2 SFDVKD come from the germline V gene. The ends were cut back, 0 bases at V and 6 bases at J, with 14 bases in the middle. The CDR3 region is CATSDLMGGSVNEQFF. The CDR3 DNA reads TGTGCCACCAGTGATTTGATGGGGGGCTCGGTCAATGAGCAGTTCTTC.

The chain links TRBV29-1 to TRBJ2-1, with TRBD1 matching 10 bases. The V and J ends lost 4 bases and 9 bases, in that order; junction bases with no gene match: 12. In germline, CDR1 is SQVTM, CDR2 ANQGSEA. The length of the CDR3 is 15 residues. CDR3 residues: CSVVGQGMDRAEQFF. The CDR3 DNA reads TGCAGCGTTGTGGGACAGGGGATGGACAGAGCTGAGCAGTTCTTC.

The V and J genes are TRBV6-5 and TRBJ2-7; no definite D call. V was clipped by 3 bases and J by 2 bases, with 8 bases between them. The length of the CDR3 is 13 residues. CDR1 and CDR2 (germline): MNHEY, SVGAGI. CDR3 nucleotides: TGTGCCAGCAGTTATGGGGTAACCTACGAGCAGTACTTC. Amino acid sequence: CASSYGVTYEQYF.

This clonotype was observed a few times. The chain joins TRBV6-5 to TRBJ2-7; D tentatively reads TRBD1 or TRBD2 (6 bases each). The CDR3 sequence is 16 residues long. With 0 bases removed from V and 0 bases from J, the gap between germline ends came to 12 bases. Germline-derived CDR1 and CDR2 are MNHEY and SVGAGI. This CDR3 reads CASSYSGGQNSYEQYF. DNA of the CDR3: TGTGCCAGCAGTTACTCGGGGGGCCAAAACTCCTACGAGCAGTACTTC.

CDR3 residues: CASSLAPADYEQYF. In DNA form, the CDR3 reads TGTGCCAGCAGCTTAGCTCCAGCGGACTACGAGCAGTACTTC. The chain joins TRBV11-1 to TRBJ2-7; maybe TRBD2 (5 bases). V shed 0 bases and J shed 3 bases, with 9 bases lying between them. The CDR3 contains 14 residues. Germline CDR1 SGHAT, CDR2 FQDESV (reference sequence).

This clonotype was observed a few times. The J gene is TRBJ1-2, the V gene TRBV12-3 or TRBV12-4; 7 positions agree with TRBD1. With 6 bases clipped from V and 0 bases from J, the junction kept 7 bases outside the gene matches. CDR3 length: 15 amino acids. CDR3 amino acids: CASRKGAGTNYGYTF. CDR3 in DNA: TGTGCCAGCAGGAAGGGGGCAGGCACTAACTATGGCTACACCTTC.

This clonotype was detected only a few times. This chain uses TRBV29-1 with TRBJ2-2, with D possibly TRBD1 on 5 matching bases. Per germline, CDR1 SQVTM and CDR2 ANQGSEA. The CDR3 contains 14 residues. V lost 2 bases to trimming and J lost 6 bases, with 13 bases between them. CDR3 protein: CSVEFSGHSGELFF. The CDR3 bases are TGCAGCGTTGAATTTTCAGGGCATTCCGGGGAGCTGTTTTTT.

V gene TRBV5-1 combines with J gene TRBJ2-1; D may be TRBD2 (6 bases). The CDR3 length is 15 residues. The V gene's germline CDR1 is SGHRS and CDR2 YFSETQ. The V end lost 2 bases, the J end lost 6 bases, and 15 bases lay between the germline ends. CDR3 amino acids: CASSFLGGNSNEQFF. The CDR3 region has the DNA TGCGCCAGCAGCTTTTTGGGGGGAAACAGCAATGAGCAGTTCTTC.

This rearrangement joins TRBV4-1 to TRBJ2-3; D perhaps matches TRBD2 (6 bases). This CDR3 comprises 14 residues. The V and J ends lost 0 bases and 4 bases respectively, with 8 bases between them. In germline, CDR1 is MGHRA, CDR2 YSYEKL. CDR3 sequence: CASSQDPGADTQYF. The DNA for the CDR3 is TGCGCCAGCAGCCAAGACCCGGGGGCAGATACGCAGTATTTT.